These 24 T cell receptor beta chains share one sample of origin, sequenced in a study of cytotoxic CD8 clonotypes in ibrutinib-treated CLL. TCRdb keeps only in-frame clones here, not all; method: immunoSEQ multiplex PCR. The table records 150,000 to 200,000 clones, around 72% of them present only once. This specimen was PBMCs, taken after 24 months of ibrutinib treatment. These receptors all come from a human donor with chronic lymphocytic leukemia.

The CDR3: CASRKGTSSTGELFF. The CDR3 DNA reads TGTGCCAGCAGAAAAGGGACTAGCAGTACCGGGGAGCTGTTTTTT. This rearrangement joins TRBV7-8 to TRBJ2-2, with 9 bases aligning to TRBD2. The CDR3 extends over 15 amino acids. Trimming took 6 bases from V and 5 from J; bases not matched to a gene: 7. The germline gives CDR1 SGHVS, CDR2 FQNEAQ.

The chain couples TRBV7-2 to TRBJ1-3; 9 bases map to TRBD1. Trimming cost V 0 bases and J 5 bases; bases outside gene matches: 5. CDR3 length: 16 residues. The V gene's germline CDR1 is SGHTA and CDR2 FQGNSA. CDR3 loop: CASSLAGQGTRNTIYF. CDR3 in DNA: TGTGCCAGCAGCTTAGCCGGACAGGGGACAAGAAACACCATATATTTT.

This chain uses TRBV18 with TRBJ2-3; tentatively, D is TRBD1 or TRBD2 (6 bases each). CDR3 length equals 16 residues. V was pared by 2 bases and J by 4 bases, with 16 bases between. Germline assignment: CDR1 KGHSH and CDR2 LQKENI. CDR3 sequence: CASSPGGGIGADTQYF. CDR3 sequence (DNA): TGTGCCAGCTCACCAGGGGGCGGGATCGGCGCAGATACGCAGTATTTT.

The chain links TRBV30 to TRBJ1-2; perhaps TRBD1 as D (6 bases). Germline loops: CDR1 GTSNPN, CDR2 SVGIG (reference sequence). V was pared by 1 base and J by 1 base, with 7 bases between. This CDR3 has 13 amino acids. CDR3 in DNA: TGTGCCTGGAGTGAGGACAGTAACTATGGCTACACCTTC. This sequence encodes CAWSEDSNYGYTF.

This sequence joins TRBV28 and TRBJ2-3; 7 nucleotides agree with TRBD2. Per the germline V gene, CDR1 is MDHEN and CDR2 is SYDVKM. V lost 7 bases, J lost 1 base, and 8 bases stayed unmatched. The CDR3 runs 15 residues. The CDR3 DNA sequence: TGTGCCAGCACTACCCCTCTAGCGGGCACAGATACGCAGTATTTT. Its protein is CASTTPLAGTDTQYF.

The chain carries TRBV5-1 and TRBJ1-1, with a tentative D call TRBD1 (5 bases). Germline-derived CDR1 and CDR2 are SGHRS and YFSETQ. The CDR3 consists of 13 residues. Trimming shortened V by 0 bases and J by 5 bases, and 8 bases separated the two germline ends. The CDR3 bases are TGCGCCAGCAGCTTGGCAGGGTGGACTGAAGCTTTCTTT. This codes for CASSLAGWTEAFF.

The J gene is TRBJ2-1, the V gene TRBV29-1, with D unclear. Trimming stripped 4 bases from V and 9 bases from J, with 7 bases between. The CDR3 consists of 10 residues. Germline CDR1 SQVTM, CDR2 ANQGSEA. The CDR3 spells CSVARAEQFF. CDR3 DNA sequence: TGCAGCGTTGCCCGGGCTGAGCAGTTCTTC.

The sample holds a few counts of this clone. The rearrangement joins TRBV29-1 to TRBJ1-2, with D perhaps matching TRBD1 (5 bases). The V gene's germline CDR1 is SQVTM and CDR2 ANQGSEA. Trimming removed 7 bases from V and 8 bases from J, with 17 bases in between. This CDR3 is 12 amino acids long. CDR3 amino acids: CSAWGGRGGYTF. The DNA for the CDR3 is TGCAGCGCCTGGGGCGGCCGGGGCGGCTACACCTTC.

Only a few counts were recorded for this clone. The rearrangement uses TRBV7-2 and TRBJ1-5, with TRBD1 identical over 7 bases. V shed 5 bases, J shed 7 bases, and the junction held 5 bases outside the gene matches. The CDR3 loop spans 13 amino acids. CDR1 is SGHTA, CDR2 FQGNSA, per germline. The CDR3 nucleotides are TGTGCCAGCAGCGACCGACAGGGCCAGCCCCAGCATTTT. Its protein is CASSDRQGQPQHF.

Regarding this clone: This sample includes further DNA sequences coding for the same CDR3. This sequence joins TRBV4-3 and TRBJ2-1; 12 bases align to TRBD2. In germline, CDR1 is LGHNA, CDR2 YSLEER. The CDR3 spans 15 residues. Trimming removed 3 bases from V and 4 bases from J; junction bases left unmatched: 1. CDR3 residues: CASSQTSGSYNEQFF. The CDR3 bases are TGCGCCAGCAGCCAGACTAGCGGGAGTTACAATGAGCAGTTCTTC.

This clone was seen a handful of times. The chain combines TRBV5-1 with TRBJ2-1; no firm D call. There are 11 residues in the CDR3. The germline V gene has CDR1 SGHRS and CDR2 YFSETQ. The germline V and J ends were trimmed by 4 bases and 4 bases, with 3 bases remaining between them. Here the CDR3 reads CASSLYNEQFF. The CDR3 DNA is TGCGCCAGCAGCCTATACAATGAGCAGTTCTTC.

CDR3 nucleotide sequence: TGTGCCAGTAGTACGGACAGGGGTGGCAATCAGCCCCAGCATTTT. Encoded protein: CASSTDRGGNQPQHF. This chain joins TRBV19 and TRBJ1-5, with 9 bases aligning to TRBD1. The junction had 3 bases not matched to a gene; V was cut back by 4 bases and J by 2 bases. CDR3 size: 15 residues. The germline CDR1 and CDR2 sequences are LNHDA and SQIVND (reference sequence).

This chain uses TRBV7-9 with TRBJ2-5; D is unresolved. Germline CDR1 and CDR2: SEHNR and FQNEAQ (reference sequence). The CDR3 length is 13 residues. Trimming took 7 bases from V and 2 from J, leaving 11 bases between them. CDR3 loop: CASISVTQETQYF. CDR3 sequence (DNA): TGTGCCAGCATCTCAGTAACGCAAGAGACCCAGTACTTC.

The V gene is TRBV4-1, the J gene TRBJ2-5; weak D call: TRBD2 (6 bases). There are 16 residues in the CDR3. Germline CDR1 MGHRA, CDR2 YSYEKL. With 4 bases removed from V and 2 bases from J, the gap between germline ends came to 17 bases. As DNA, the CDR3 is TGCGCCAGCAGCCGCAATGGGGTAGCGGAACAAGAGACCCAGTACTTC. Residues: CASSRNGVAEQETQYF.

The V gene is TRBV5-1, the J gene TRBJ2-5; TRBD1 matches at 9 bases. Germline loops: CDR1 SGHRS, CDR2 YFSETQ. V shed 4 bases and J 5 bases; nucleotides not matched to a gene: 6. The CDR3 extends over 14 amino acids. The CDR3 loop is CASSMGTGMETQYF. The CDR3 bases are TGCGCCAGCAGCATGGGGACAGGGATGGAGACCCAGTACTTC.

The chain employs TRBV7-9 and TRBJ2-1; 10 bases align to TRBD2. This CDR3 comprises 15 residues. In germline, CDR1 is SEHNR, CDR2 FQNEAQ (reference sequence). Trimming removed 6 bases from V and 4 bases from J; junction bases left unmatched: 6. The CDR3 region has the DNA TGTGCCAGCAGGCCGCGGACTAGCGGTTACAATGAGCAGTTCTTC. Translated, it gives CASRPRTSGYNEQFF.

V usage is TRBV11-2 and J usage is TRBJ2-2; tentatively, D is TRBD1 (6 bases). V gave up 5 bases and J gave up 7 bases, with 17 bases separating them. There are 15 residues in the CDR3. CDR1 is SGHAT, CDR2 FQNNGV, per germline. CDR3 region: CASSPTTGTGGELFF. In DNA form, the CDR3 reads TGTGCCAGCAGCCCCACAACAGGGACCGGCGGGGAGCTGTTTTTT.

This clone was counted only a few times. The chain has TRBV10-3 and TRBJ1-1; the match to TRBD1 covers 8 bases. The V gene's germline CDR1 is ENHRY and CDR2 SYGVKD. Trimming removed 6 bases from V and 1 base from J; junction bases left unmatched: 7. This CDR3 comprises 15 residues. This CDR3 reads CAISLTGAPNTEAFF. Here the CDR3 DNA reads TGTGCCATCAGCTTGACAGGGGCCCCGAACACTGAAGCTTTCTTT.

The rearrangement links TRBV14 to TRBJ1-2; D gene unclear. V lost 1 base and J lost 2, with 5 bases in between. The V gene's germline CDR1 is SGHDN and CDR2 FVKESK. CDR3 size: 13 residues. The CDR3 reads CASSQVGNYGYTF. As DNA, the CDR3 is TGTGCCAGCAGCCAAGTAGGGAACTATGGCTACACCTTC.

The chain combines TRBV30 with TRBJ2-7, with TRBD2 matching 7 bases. This CDR3 comprises 13 residues. Germline V gives CDR1 GTSNPN, CDR2 SVGIG (reference sequence). V lost 3 bases, J lost 9 bases, and 11 bases stayed unmatched. CDR3 DNA: TGTGCCTGGAGAGGCGGTCTCACGGGGGGGCAGTACTTC. This sequence encodes CAWRGGLTGGQYF.

The rearrangement joins TRBV2 to TRBJ1-5; the D gene is possibly TRBD1 (5 bases). V lost 8 bases and J 6 bases, leaving 17 bases between the germline ends. The germline CDR1 and CDR2 sequences are SNHLY and FYNNEI. There are 14 residues in the CDR3. CDR3 coding DNA: TGTGCCAGCCAGCCACTCACAAGGGGTCAGCCCCAGCATTTT. It encodes CASQPLTRGQPQHF. The full variable domain, in which reference TRBV2 and TRBJ1-5 provide the parts outside the CDR3, is EPEVTQTPSHQVTQMGQEVILRCVPISNHLYFYWYRQILGQKVEFLVSFYNNEISEKSEIFDDQFSVERPDGSNFTLKIRSTKLEDSAMYFCASQPLTRGQPQHFGDGTRLSIL.

The CDR3 spells CASSIADNYGYTF. CDR3 DNA: TGTGCCAGTAGTATAGCAGATAACTATGGCTACACCTTC. The rearrangement joins TRBV19 to TRBJ1-2; D ambiguous. This CDR3 has 13 residues. The ends were cut back, 1 base at V and 1 base at J, with 4 bases in the middle. Germline CDR1 is LNHDA and CDR2 is SQIVND (reference sequence).

This clone was recorded only once. This chain links TRBV25-1 with TRBJ2-7; TRBD2 matches at 11 bases. CDR1 is MGHDK and CDR2 is SYGVNS in the germline V gene. CDR3 size: 13 residues. The J segment lost 5 bases and the V segment lost 7 bases, leaving 4 bases of the junction unmatched. CDR3 sequence: CASKLAGAHEQYF. The CDR3 DNA follows: TGTGCCAGCAAACTAGCGGGAGCTCACGAGCAGTACTTC.

Only one count was recorded for this clone. This rearrangement joins TRBV27 to TRBJ1-4; 8 bases map to TRBD1. The CDR3 runs 16 residues. Germline-derived CDR1 and CDR2 are MNHEY and SMNVEV (reference sequence). Losses at the gene ends were 1 base for V and 11 bases for J; bases not matched to a gene: 12. CDR3 bases: TGTGCCAGCAGTTTATTGGCAGGGGGCGCCGTGGTGAAACTGTTTTTT. Encoded protein: CASSLLAGGAVVKLFF.